These 4 T cell receptor beta chains were sequenced from one sample in a study of T cell repertoires in cytomegalovirus infection. TCRdb fed the reads into MiXCR, producing one record per CDR3 protein. The table records approximately 320,000 distinct CDR3 sequences, more than 8% of them present only once. Material: PBMCs. The source of these receptors is a human donor in good health (CMV status not recorded). Some clones in this sample may be carry-over from other donors' samples.

Here the CDR3 reads CASSPGFSGVDTQYF. For the CDR3, the DNA is TGTGCCAGCAGCCCGGGCTTCTCGGGCGTGGATACGCAGTATTTT. V usage is TRBV28 and J usage is TRBJ2-3; D call uncertain. The CDR3 length is 15 residues. CDR1 and CDR2 (germline): MDHEN, SYDVKM. With 6 bases removed from V and 6 bases from J, the gap between germline ends came to 19 bases.

This chain links TRBV20-1 with TRBJ1-5, with D uncertain. Germline V lookup: CDR1 DFQATT, CDR2 SNEGSKA (reference sequence). Trimming pared 0 bases from V and 6 bases from J, leaving 6 bases between. This CDR3 is 12 amino acids long. CDR3 sequence: CSARDGAQPQHF. The CDR3, as DNA: TGCAGTGCTAGAGATGGCGCTCAGCCCCAGCATTTT.

The V call is TRBV6-6, the J call TRBJ1-2, with 9 bases that match TRBD1. With 1 base clipped from V and 2 bases from J, the junction kept 2 bases outside the gene matches. CDR3 length: 15 amino acids. Germline assignment: CDR1 MNHNY and CDR2 SVGAGI (reference sequence). Here the CDR3 DNA reads TGTGCCAGCAGTTACTGGGACAGGGAAAACTATGGCTACACCTTC. This gives the protein CASSYWDRENYGYTF.

This clonotype was seen a handful of times. This sequence joins TRBV6-5 and TRBJ2-7; 9 bases line up with TRBD1. CDR3 length equals 15 residues. V shed 7 bases and J 2 bases; nucleotides not matched to a gene: 9. Germline V gives CDR1 MNHEY, CDR2 SVGAGI. In DNA form, the CDR3 reads TGTGCCAGCACCTACTGGACAGGGGCCACCTACGAGCAGTACTTC. It translates to CASTYWTGATYEQYF.